This T cell receptor beta chain was recovered during a study of blood T cell repertoires in COVID-19. Overall study context: Collection of acute and convalescent COVID-19 samples took place in the United States, Italy and Spain. T cells, B-cell-depleted T cells, or PBMCs provided the cDNA or gDNA that served as material.

In germline, CDR1 is MNHNS, CDR2 SASEGT. CDR3 length equals 14 residues. Trimming pared 2 bases from V and 5 bases from J, leaving 10 bases between. Original data processing: Nucleated cell counts were estimated from reference gene primer amplification. Assay: immunoSEQ multiplex PCR; the TCRdb copy retains only in-frame clones and omits some. Clonal size and the V and J genes are those of that table, whereas D and trimming came from the DNA. The sample yields over 250,000 clones, about 88% seen once. Seattle participants joined during active infection and were tracked over time. This TCR came from a woman between 65 and 79 years old with COVID-19, enrolled during active disease. The chain couples TRBV6-1 to TRBJ1-5, with D unclear. Source material: peripheral blood. The CDR3 region has the DNA TGTGCCAGCAGTGAATTGAACGGGGATCAGCCCCAGCATTTT. Translated: CASSELNGDQPQHF.